This record covers a single T cell receptor (beta chain). The target antigen is unknown. The sample originates from a study of monozygotic twins with inflammatory bowel disease. Findings and caveats of the study: Concordance status among twins (concordant versus discordant) showed no link to repertoire similarity, possibly from limited power. The study found lower TCRbeta diversity (inverse Simpson) in IBD patients than in healthy co-twins. A single strong IBD-associated signal or clonotype was not supported by the findings.

CDR3 size: 15 residues. There were eight separate reactions per sample in which cDNA was made. TCRdb reanalyzed the 5' RACE reads, giving one entry per CDR3 protein sequence and no DNA. The table lists 300,000 to 450,000 distinct CDR3 sequences. Sequencing input: blood. The receptor comes from a human donor with ulcerative colitis or Crohn's disease, or a healthy co-twin of an affected twin (not recorded which). This chain connects TRBV12-3 or TRBV12-4 to TRBJ1-6. The CDR3 spells CASSLTSNIRSPLHF.